Following are 15 T cell receptor beta chains from one sample sequenced in a study of T cell clonotyping in hematopoietic cell transplantation. Libraries were prepared by immunoSEQ multiplex PCR; TCRdb keeps only in-frame clonotypes and omits some of them. The sample holds some 10,000 clones, 89% seen once. The input for sequencing was PBMCs, taken 100 days after allogeneic stem cell transplant. Receptors originate from a female patient aged 60 or older who had an allogeneic stem cell transplant from an unrelated donor, so the T cells may come from the graft donor. Some clones in this sample may be carry-over from other donors' samples.

About this clone: The germline gene is not matched at one end of the junction; a read error may be the cause. The chain carries TRBV7-7 and TRBJ2-1, with D perhaps assigned TRBD1 or TRBD2 (5 bases each). The length of the CDR3 is 16 residues. CDR1 is SSHAT, CDR2 FNYEAQ, per germline (reference sequence). CDR3 coding DNA: TGTGCTAGCAGCTTAGCCCTGGGACCGCCGTACAATGAGCAGTTCTTC. This sequence encodes CASSLALGPPYNEQFF.

The chain recombines TRBV5-4 with TRBJ2-7; 11 bases agree with TRBD1. Germline trimming cut 4 bases from V and 7 bases from J; bases unmatched to any gene: 7. Germline lookup yields CDR1 SGHNT and CDR2 YYREEE (reference sequence). The CDR3 covers 14 residues. The CDR3 region is CASSPQDRGREQYF. CDR3 in DNA: TGTGCCAGCAGCCCCCAGGACAGGGGGCGAGAGCAGTACTTC.

The chain recombines TRBV4-3 with TRBJ2-5, with 8 bases that match TRBD2. J was trimmed by 3 bases and V by 0 bases; bases with no gene match: 6. Germline CDR1 LGHNA, CDR2 YSLEER. The CDR3 is 16 amino acids. CDR3 DNA: TGCGCCAGCAGCCAAGACCCGATACTAGCGGAAGAGACCCAGTACTTC. Encoded protein: CASSQDPILAEETQYF.

The chain is built from TRBV9 and TRBJ2-3; D gene ambiguous. V lost 0 bases and J 0 bases, leaving 5 bases between the germline ends. The CDR3 contains 14 residues. Germline CDR1 SGDLS, CDR2 YYNGEE. CDR3 DNA sequence: TGTGCCAGCAGCGTAGAGGGCAGCACAGATACGCAGTATTTT. This codes for CASSVEGSTDTQYF.

The chain is built from TRBV7-2 and TRBJ1-2, with unresolved D. From germline, CDR1 is SGHTA and CDR2 FQGNSA. The CDR3 runs to 12 residues. The V gene lost 3 bases and the J gene lost 4 bases, with 6 bases spanning the gap. CDR3 DNA sequence: TGTGCCAGCAGCTTTGGAAGCTATGGCTACACCTTC. It specifies CASSFGSYGYTF.

The CDR3 nucleotides are TGTGCCAGTACCCCCCCACAGAGAACTGAAGCTTTCTTT. This translates into CASTPPQRTEAFF. The chain joins TRBV19 to TRBJ1-1; D not certain. The CDR3 sequence is 13 residues long. The germline gives CDR1 LNHDA, CDR2 SQIVND (reference sequence). With 7 bases removed from V and 5 bases from J, the gap between germline ends came to 14 bases.

The chain carries TRBV6-5 and TRBJ1-2; possible D gene TRBD1, 6 bases. The CDR3 has 13 residues. With 2 bases removed from V and 8 bases from J, the gap between germline ends came to 12 bases. Germline CDR1 MNHEY, CDR2 SVGAGI. The CDR3 protein is CASSYRGAEGYTF. Here the CDR3 DNA reads TGTGCCAGCAGTTACCGGGGGGCAGAAGGCTACACCTTC.

V usage is TRBV7-9 and J usage is TRBJ2-7, with D maybe TRBD2 (6 bases). The CDR3 consists of 15 residues. The V gene lost 3 bases and the J gene lost 7 bases, with 19 bases spanning the gap. CDR1 is SEHNR, CDR2 FQNEAQ, per germline (reference sequence). The CDR3 DNA is TGTGCCAGCAGCTTTAGGTTTGACGGGAGTTGGGAGCAGTACTTC. Its protein product is CASSFRFDGSWEQYF.

V gene TRBV28 combines with J gene TRBJ2-1, with 9 bases that match TRBD2. The CDR3 length is 15 residues. V shed 4 bases, J shed 4 bases, and the junction held 5 bases outside the gene matches. Germline V gene data show CDR1 as MDHEN and CDR2 as SYDVKM. The DNA of the CDR3 is TGTGCCAGCAGTTCTGGACTAGCGTCATACAATGAGCAGTTCTTC. Translating it yields CASSSGLASYNEQFF.

The chain uses TRBV5-4 and TRBJ2-7; D is uncertain. The CDR3 runs 14 residues. The V end lost 1 base, the J end lost 2 bases, and 10 bases lay between the germline ends. CDR1 is SGHNT and CDR2 is YYREEE in the germline V gene (reference sequence). The CDR3 nucleotides read TGTGCCAGCAGCTTGCGCACCGTAGCCTACGAGCAGTACTTC. Its protein product is CASSLRTVAYEQYF.

CDR3 protein: CALEDNEQFF. The CDR3 DNA reads as TGTGCCCTGGAGGACAATGAGCAGTTCTTC. This chain uses TRBV30 with TRBJ2-1; D is possibly TRBD2 (5 bases). The CDR3 sequence is 10 residues long. Between the trimmed V and J ends, which lost 8 bases and 5 bases, there was a span of 7 bases. The germline CDR1 and CDR2 sequences are GTSNPN and SVGIG (reference sequence).

This clone showed up just once. At one end, the junction sequence differs from germline, possibly due to a read error. The chain has TRBV7-7 and TRBJ2-1; D possibly uses TRBD1 or TRBD2 (6 bases each). The germline gives CDR1 SSHAT, CDR2 FNYEAQ (reference sequence). The CDR3 is 16 amino acids. The CDR3 coding sequence is TGTGCTAGCAGCCTGGGGGGCCCCGGTATTGGTAATGAGCAGTTCTTC. Protein sequence: CASSLGGPGIGNEQFF.

The chain combines TRBV28 with TRBJ1-4, with 8 bases identical to TRBD1. V trimming: 7 bases; J trimming: 8 bases; junction bases outside the gene matches: 9. This CDR3 region has 14 residues. Per the germline V gene, CDR1 is MDHEN and CDR2 is SYDVKM. CDR3 nucleotide sequence: TGTGCCAGCACCCCCGGACAGGGACTGGAAAAACTGTTTTTT. It codes for CASTPGQGLEKLFF.

V usage is TRBV29-1 and J usage is TRBJ2-3; D perhaps matches TRBD2 (7 bases). Per the germline V gene, CDR1 is SQVTM and CDR2 is ANQGSEA. There are 15 residues in the CDR3. V lost 6 bases to trimming and J lost 6 bases, with 22 bases between them. The DNA of the CDR3 is TGCAGCGTCCCAGGGGACTATCCTACACAGGATACGCAGTATTTT. This encodes CSVPGDYPTQDTQYF.

This CDR3 is CARGSGDTQYF. CDR3 bases: TGTGCCAGGGGTTCGGGGGATACGCAGTATTTT. J is TRBJ2-3 and V is TRBV2; possibly TRBD2 for D (5 bases). In germline, CDR1 is SNHLY, CDR2 FYNNEI. This CDR3 is 11 amino acids long. V dropped 9 bases and J dropped 6 bases, with 10 bases sitting between them.